This T cell receptor beta chain is drawn from a study of patients and donors after allogeneic stem cell transplantation. TCRdb redid the calling of the RT-PCR reads with MiXCR, one entry per CDR3 protein. Of tens of thousands of distinct CDR3 sequences listed, about 8% were seen once; the top ten hold around 50%. V shed 4 bases, J shed 6 bases, and the junction held 14 bases outside the gene matches. CDR1 and CDR2 (germline): MNHNS, SASEGT. The CDR3 sequence is 17 residues long. The V call is TRBV6-1, the J call TRBJ1-5; 8 nucleotides line up with TRBD1. This clonotype was obtained from a human donor who was either an allogeneic HSCT recipient or a stem cell or donor lymphocyte infusion donor (not recorded which). It is not recorded whose cells these are; they may come from a transplant donor. Sequenced: blood, either unsorted or a sorted T cell fraction (not recorded which). CDR3 bases: TGTGCCAGCAGTGGTTCCGGACAGGGCTCGTCGAGTCAGCCCCAGCATTTT. As protein: CASSGSGQGSSSQPQHF.